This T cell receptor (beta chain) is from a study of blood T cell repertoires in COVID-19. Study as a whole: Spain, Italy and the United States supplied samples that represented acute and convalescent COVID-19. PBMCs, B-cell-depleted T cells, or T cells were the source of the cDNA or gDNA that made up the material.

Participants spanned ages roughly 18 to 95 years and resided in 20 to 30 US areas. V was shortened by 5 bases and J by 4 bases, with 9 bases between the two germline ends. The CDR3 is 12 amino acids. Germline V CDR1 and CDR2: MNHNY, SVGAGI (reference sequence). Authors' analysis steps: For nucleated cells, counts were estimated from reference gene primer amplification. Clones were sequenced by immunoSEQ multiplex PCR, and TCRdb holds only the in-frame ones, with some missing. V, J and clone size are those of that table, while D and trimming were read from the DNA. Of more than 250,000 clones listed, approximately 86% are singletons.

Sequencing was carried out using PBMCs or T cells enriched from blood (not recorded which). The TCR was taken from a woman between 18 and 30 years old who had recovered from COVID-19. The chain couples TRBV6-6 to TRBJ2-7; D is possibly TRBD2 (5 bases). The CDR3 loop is CASSTEGYEQYF. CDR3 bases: TGTGCCAGCAGTACCGAGGGTTACGAGCAGTACTTC.